The clone carrying this T cell receptor (beta chain) has more than one count but fewer than ten. CDR1 and CDR2 (germline): MNHEY, SMNVEV (reference sequence). The CDR3 length is 15 residues. Germline trimming cut 3 bases from V and 6 bases from J; bases unmatched to any gene: 11. How the authors handled the data: Reference gene primer amplification gave estimated nucleated cell counts. TCRdb's table, derived via immunoSEQ multiplex PCR, lists solely in-frame clones and lacks some. V and J calls and clone size are those listed in that table; D and trimming were worked out from the DNA. This sample yields 140,000 to 150,000 clones, of which around 85% are seen a single time; under 3% belongs to the top ten. This sample is drawn from a study of blood T cell repertoires in COVID-19. Study-wide background: Sites in the United States, Italy and Spain provided acute and convalescent COVID-19 samples. T cells, B-cell-depleted T cells, or PBMCs provided the cDNA or gDNA that served as material.

This chain uses TRBV27 with TRBJ2-7; 7 bases match TRBD1. Sequencing was performed on peripheral blood. The clonotype comes from a woman aged 40 to 55 with active or convalescent COVID-19. CDR3 region: CASSFMVGGLSEQYF. The CDR3 DNA reads as TGTGCCAGCAGTTTTATGGTAGGGGGCCTTAGCGAGCAGTACTTC.